A selection of T cell receptor beta chains follows, all from one sample in a study of cytomegalovirus exposure and HLA in healthy donors. The repertoire was sequenced with immunoSEQ multiplex PCR; TCRdb's copy has only in-frame clones and lacks some. The sample includes around 130,000 clones, roughly four fifths of them seen just once. The sample consisted of PBMCs. The origin of the receptors is a man aged 40-55 years in good health and CMV-seronegative. CDR3s include the opening cysteine and the closing phenylalanine or tryptophan. Each record gives: V gene, clone size, CDR3 protein. Size tells how often a clone was seen (once, few, many) or the class of an expanded clone, and some rows leave it out.

>TRBV19|.
CASSPTGTDYEQYF
>TRBV7-2|.
CASSLGRGSSYEQYF
>TRBV2|.
CASSEGQGIFTGELFF
>TRBV5-1|.
CASSPGGGHPGELFF
>TRBV5-1|.
CASRGTSGTDTQYF
>TRBV4-3|.
CASSQRTSGDNEQFF
>TRBV27|.
CASSLFQGVYNEQFF
>TRBV6-5|.
CASSYRLVHTEAFF
>TRBV25-1|once
CASSRDLQIHGYTF
>TRBV27|.
CASSLQGQSYNEQFF
>TRBV2|.
CASRITEPQHF
>TRBV4-2|.
CASSQEAGGRDEQYF
>TRBV4-3|.
CASSQESGTGELFF
>TRBV9|few
CASSPRGNRGNTEAFF
>TRBV5-4|.
CASSLLRGGNEKLFF
>TRBV5-4|.
CASSLTSGGDNEQFF
>TRBV7-9|.
CSSSSDREEETQYF
>TRBV6-5|.
CASSYSAGVTNEQYF
>TRBV7-2|.
CASSLDSGTGGSGANVLTF
>TRBV7-9|.
CASSFGMGRGQKDGYTF
>TRBV9|.
CASSRNSEGYNEQFF
>TRBV7-2|few
CASSFKAGRTDTQYF
>TRBV12-5|.
CASGLVIGVNTGELFF
>TRBV7-9|few
CASSLQLAGPSSSYNEQFF
>TRBV25-1|.
CASSERSTTRSYEQYF
>TRBV7-9|.
CASRPDRDTGELFF
>TRBV29-1|.
CRVDPTGLGNSGYTF
>TRBV2|.
CASRDGTSPYNEQFF
>TRBV9|.
CASSASDRNPLSYEQYF
>TRBV28|.
CASSLDRGSTTKQFF
>TRBV9|once
CASSRRQGPSTNEKLFF
>TRBV21-1|.
CASSRTGDTEAFF
>TRBV5-1|.
CASSLEAGDSNQPQHF
>TRBV6-5|.
CASSDDRGYGIQYF
>TRBV6-6|.
CASSPTSGEHYNEQFF
>TRBV18|.
CASSPGNSQETQYF
>TRBV9|.
CASSVDSGLVADTQYF
>TRBV5-5|.
CASSNPTRGGGKLFF
>TRBV7-6|.
CASSLGTDFTGELFF
>TRBV7-9|.
CASTAGLAGRYTQYF
>TRBV7-9|once
CASSLGGGYNSPLHF
>TRBV7-2|few
CASSLAGEDSYEQYF
>TRBV28|.
CAGQGVRTEAFF
>TRBV6-5|.
CASSDHGGWWFF
>TRBV18|.
CASSPLGGNDLSRAFF
>TRBV6-5|.
CASRKLGANVLTF
>TRBV5-4|.
CASSLTESEQFF
>TRBV10-3|.
CAIRGVNEKLFF
>TRBV28|.
CASNGLAKNIQYF
>TRBV28|.
CASSFNDRLAKNIQYF